These 2 T cell receptor beta chains were all obtained from the same sample, sequenced in a study of molecular identifiers for immune sequencing clone quantification. TCRdb used MiXCR to reprocess the PCR reads, holding one entry per CDR3 protein. The table lists 400,000 to 600,000 distinct CDR3 sequences, about 25% of them singletons. Sequencing used naive CD8+ T cells from blood, with Jurkat cell RNA spiked in. Subset denoted: FACS-sorted CD8+CD4-CCR7+CD45RA+ naive T cells. These receptors were taken from a human donor in good health. Some libraries in this study had Jurkat cell RNA spiked in.

Details on this clonotype: This clone may be a read error of a much larger clone one base away. V and J are TRBV7-9 and TRBJ2-1; TRBD2 might be the D (6 bases). CDR1 and CDR2 from the germline V gene are SEHNR and FQNEAQ (reference sequence). CDR3 size: 13 residues. V dropped 7 bases and J dropped 6 bases, with 13 bases sitting between them. The CDR3 sequence is CASNLGGLNEQFF. Written as DNA, the CDR3 is TGTGCCAGCAACTTGGGAGGCCTCAATGAGCAGTTCTTC.

Details on this clonotype: A much larger clone lies a single base off, so this may be a read error. V gene TRBV7-9 combines with J gene TRBJ1-1; 8 nucleotides line up with TRBD1. Looked up from germline, CDR1 is SEHNR and CDR2 is FQNEAQ (reference sequence). Trimming removed 5 bases from V and 1 base from J; junction bases left unmatched: 9. The CDR3 loop spans 16 amino acids. As DNA, the CDR3 is TGTGCCAGCAGCCCTTGGGACAGGAGTCCGAACACTGAAGCTTTCTTT. This sequence encodes CASSPWDRSPNTEAFF.